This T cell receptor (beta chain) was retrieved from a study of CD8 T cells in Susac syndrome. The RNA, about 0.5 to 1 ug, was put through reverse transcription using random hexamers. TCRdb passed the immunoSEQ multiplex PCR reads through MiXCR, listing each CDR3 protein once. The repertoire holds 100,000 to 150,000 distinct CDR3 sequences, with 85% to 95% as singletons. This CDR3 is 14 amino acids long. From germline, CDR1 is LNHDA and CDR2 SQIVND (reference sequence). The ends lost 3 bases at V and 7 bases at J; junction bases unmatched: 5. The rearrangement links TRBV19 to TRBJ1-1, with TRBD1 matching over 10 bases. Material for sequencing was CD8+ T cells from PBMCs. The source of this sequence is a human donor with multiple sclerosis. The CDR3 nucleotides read TGTGCCAGTAGTATGGGACAGGGGTGGTATGAAGCTTTCTTT. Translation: CASSMGQGWYEAFF.